This note documents a single T cell receptor beta chain sequence. Its antigen remains unidentified. This record belongs to a study of T cell responses to AZD1222 COVID-19 vaccine. Study-wide findings and caveats: CD4 TCRs covered the whole spike, strongest at regions 160-218 and 743-854.

Clones were sequenced by immunoSEQ multiplex PCR, and TCRdb holds only the in-frame ones, with some missing. The repertoire holds 130,000 to 150,000 clones, with about 91% as singletons. V was clipped by 4 bases and J by 4 bases; unmatched bases: 3. This CDR3 has 13 residues. Germline CDR1 is SGHTA and CDR2 is FQGNSA. Sequenced material: peripheral blood, taken on day 0 of AZD1222 vaccination. The V call is TRBV7-2, the J call TRBJ2-7; 8 nucleotides match TRBD2. This TCR derives from an adult in good health. In DNA, the CDR3 is TGTGCCAGCAGCTCCGGGACTAGTTACGAGCAGTACTTC. This sequence encodes CASSSGTSYEQYF.